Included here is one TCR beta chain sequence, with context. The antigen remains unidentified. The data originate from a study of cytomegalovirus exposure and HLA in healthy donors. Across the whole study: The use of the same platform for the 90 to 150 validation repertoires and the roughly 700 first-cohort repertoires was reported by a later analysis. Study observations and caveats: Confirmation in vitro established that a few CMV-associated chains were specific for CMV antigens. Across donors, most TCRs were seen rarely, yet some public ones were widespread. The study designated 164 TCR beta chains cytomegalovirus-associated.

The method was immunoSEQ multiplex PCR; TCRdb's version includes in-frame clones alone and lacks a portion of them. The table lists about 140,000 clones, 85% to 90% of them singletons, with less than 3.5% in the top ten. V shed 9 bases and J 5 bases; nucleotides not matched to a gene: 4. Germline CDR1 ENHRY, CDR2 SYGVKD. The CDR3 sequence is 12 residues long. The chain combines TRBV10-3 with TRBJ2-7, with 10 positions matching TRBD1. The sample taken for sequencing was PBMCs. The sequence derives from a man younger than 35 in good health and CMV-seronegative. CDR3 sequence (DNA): TGTGCCATTAGACAGGGGGCGGACGAGCAGTACTTC. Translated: CAIRQGADEQYF.